The 26 T cell receptor beta chains below all came from one sample that was sequenced in a study. Only in-frame clones appear in the TCRdb table, and some are missing; sequencing was by immunoSEQ multiplex PCR. The table lists 45,000 to 60,000 clones, more than 80% of them singletons. The sequencing sample was made of PBMCs. The receptors stem from a man in his forties with rheumatoid arthritis.

The genes are TRBV24-1 and TRBJ2-5; 10 positions match TRBD2. Losses at the gene ends were 1 base for V and 3 bases for J; bases not matched to a gene: 4. CDR3 length equals 16 residues. Germline CDR1 KGHDR, CDR2 SFDVKD. CDR3 sequence reads: CATSDLRTSGEETQYF. Written as DNA, the CDR3 is TGTGCCACCAGTGATTTAAGGACTAGCGGAGAAGAGACCCAGTACTTC.

The chain employs TRBV29-1 and TRBJ2-7, with D tentatively TRBD2 (7 bases). Germline V gene sequence: CDR1 SQVTM, CDR2 ANQGSEA. Trimming cost V 7 bases and J 3 bases, with 22 bases left between them. This CDR3 spans 15 amino acids. The CDR3 DNA sequence: TGCAGCGGTATGAACAGGGAGCGGGGAAACTACGAGCAGTACTTC. Translating gives CSGMNRERGNYEQYF.

The CDR3 reads CATSGPPYNEQFF. Here the CDR3 DNA reads TGTGCCACCAGTGGGCCCCCATACAATGAGCAGTTCTTC. The genes are TRBV24-1 and TRBJ2-1; no firm D call. Trimming pared 5 bases from V and 4 bases from J, leaving 8 bases between. CDR1 is KGHDR and CDR2 is SFDVKD in the germline V gene. This CDR3 has 13 residues.

This chain connects TRBV18 to TRBJ1-1, with TRBD1 matching over 7 bases. This CDR3 comprises 14 residues. With 2 bases clipped from V and 1 base from J, the junction kept 1 base outside the gene matches. Germline V gene sequence: CDR1 KGHSH, CDR2 LQKENI. DNA of the CDR3: TGTGCCAGCTCACCAAGGGACAGGAACACTGAAGCTTTCTTT. This gives the protein CASSPRDRNTEAFF. Full variable domain (missing parts from reference TRBV18 and TRBJ1-1): NAGVMQNPRHLVRRRGQEARLRCSPMKGHSHVYWYRQLPEEGLKFMVYLQKENIIDESGMPKERFSAEFPKEGPSILRIQQVVRGDSAAYFCASSPRDRNTEAFFGQGTRLTVV.

This clone was detected once. CDR3 sequence reads: CASPAARHYYEQYF. CDR3 sequence (DNA): TGTGCCAGCCCAGCGGCGAGACACTACTACGAGCAGTACTTC. The chain couples TRBV19 to TRBJ2-7, with D possibly being TRBD2 (5 bases). This CDR3 region has 14 residues. Germline assignment: CDR1 LNHDA and CDR2 SQIVND (reference sequence). V was cut by 9 bases and J by 3 bases, with 18 bases left in between.

V gene TRBV5-1 combines with J gene TRBJ2-1; possibly TRBD2 for D (5 bases). Germline V gene sequence: CDR1 SGHRS, CDR2 YFSETQ. Trimming shortened V by 9 bases and J by 2 bases, and 18 bases separated the two germline ends. The CDR3 has 15 residues. The CDR3 loop is CATSAGDSPYNEQFF. In nucleotides, the CDR3 is TGCGCCACCTCTGCCGGGGATAGTCCCTACAATGAGCAGTTCTTC.

This chain links TRBV6-2 or TRBV6-3 with TRBJ1-1; no definite D call. Germline lookup yields CDR1 MNHEY and CDR2 SVGEGT. Deletions cut 1 base from V and 4 bases from J, with 10 bases between. CDR3 length: 14 amino acids. CDR3 DNA: TGTGCCAGCAGTTACTTGTCGGTAGGCACTGAAGCTTTCTTT. Protein product: CASSYLSVGTEAFF.

The chain couples TRBV19 to TRBJ2-5; D call uncertain. Germline-derived CDR1 and CDR2 are LNHDA and SQIVND (reference sequence). CDR3 size: 14 residues. The V and J ends lost 3 bases and 2 bases respectively, with 10 bases between them. CDR3: CASSIPGPQETQYF. As DNA, the CDR3 is TGTGCCAGTAGTATTCCGGGCCCTCAAGAGACCCAGTACTTC.

The rearrangement joins TRBV28 to TRBJ2-1; TRBD2 matches at 10 bases. Germline lookup yields CDR1 MDHEN and CDR2 SYDVKM. The CDR3 is 14 residues long. J lost 7 bases, V lost 6 bases, and 6 bases had no gene match. CDR3 sequence (DNA): TGTGCCAGCAGGGGAAGCGGGAGGGGGAATGAGCAGTTCTTC. This sequence encodes CASRGSGRGNEQFF.

This rearrangement joins TRBV6-4 to TRBJ2-2, with 9 bases aligning to TRBD2. The CDR3 is 18 amino acids. Germline V gene sequence: CDR1 MRHNA, CDR2 SNTAGT. J lost 1 base, V lost 5 bases, and 11 bases had no gene match. The CDR3: CASSLLAGLSMNTGELFF. Here the CDR3 DNA reads TGTGCCAGCAGTCTCCTAGCGGGACTTTCTATGAACACCGGGGAGCTGTTTTTT.

This clone has just one count. The CDR3 loop reads CASSPGLAGVSDTQYF. The CDR3 DNA sequence: TGCGCCAGCAGCCCCGGACTAGCGGGAGTCTCAGATACGCAGTATTTT. The rearrangement links TRBV5-1 to TRBJ2-3, with 13 bases identical to TRBD2. V was clipped by 4 bases and J by 4 bases; unmatched bases: 6. The CDR3 runs 16 residues. Germline V lookup: CDR1 SGHRS, CDR2 YFSETQ.

V is TRBV7-8 and J is TRBJ2-7; TRBD1 aligns across 9 bases. The germline V gene encodes CDR1 SGHVS and CDR2 FQNEAQ. V trimming: 2 bases; J trimming: 1 base; junction bases outside the gene matches: 3. This CDR3 spans 15 amino acids. The chain's CDR3 is CASSLSTGGSYEQYF. For the CDR3, the DNA is TGTGCCAGCAGCTTATCGACAGGGGGGTCCTACGAGCAGTACTTC.

The chain uses TRBV29-1 and TRBJ1-2, with D possibly matching TRBD1 (5 bases). CDR3 length: 8 amino acids. V shed 4 bases and J shed 14 bases, with 8 bases lying between them. Germline loops: CDR1 SQVTM, CDR2 ANQGSEA. CDR3 DNA: TGCAGCGTTGGGGGACCTACCTTC. Translated, it gives CSVGGPTF.

The rearrangement joins TRBV7-3 to TRBJ2-5; D assignment may be TRBD1 or TRBD2 (5 bases each). Germline loops: CDR1 SGHTA, CDR2 FQGTGA. This CDR3 spans 14 amino acids. Trimming removed 5 bases from V and 5 bases from J, with 15 bases in between. Here the CDR3 reads CASSGFGTRETQYF. DNA for the CDR3: TGTGCCAGCAGCGGTTTTGGGACCCGGGAGACCCAGTACTTC.

This clone is a singleton in its sample. The chain has TRBV4-3 and TRBJ2-3; 10 bases line up with TRBD2. CDR3 size: 16 residues. With V trimmed by 0 bases and J by 3 bases, 3 bases remained unmatched. Per the germline V gene, CDR1 is LGHNA and CDR2 is YSLEER. The CDR3 protein is CASSQDASGRTDTQYF. The CDR3 DNA sequence: TGCGCCAGCAGCCAAGATGCTAGCGGGAGAACAGATACGCAGTATTTT.

The chain combines TRBV4-1 with TRBJ2-5; 8 bases agree with TRBD2. The CDR3 spans 14 residues. Germline V gene sequence: CDR1 MGHRA, CDR2 YSYEKL. V shed 4 bases, J shed 2 bases, and the junction held 3 bases outside the gene matches. The CDR3 here is CASSPERGQETQYF. As DNA, the CDR3 is TGCGCCAGCAGCCCGGAGCGGGGGCAAGAGACCCAGTACTTC.

This chain uses TRBV7-3 with TRBJ2-2; D possibly corresponds to TRBD2 (6 bases). The CDR3 is made up of 14 amino acids. CDR1 is SGHTA, CDR2 FQGTGA, per germline. V gave up 5 bases and J gave up 1 base, with 8 bases separating them. The CDR3 region is CASSRGLNTGELFF. CDR3 sequence (DNA): TGTGCCAGCAGCCGGGGGTTGAACACCGGGGAGCTGTTTTTT.

The chain recombines TRBV7-9 with TRBJ1-2; the match to TRBD1 covers 12 bases. CDR1 is SEHNR and CDR2 is FQNEAQ in the germline V gene (reference sequence). The ends lost 0 bases at V and 4 bases at J; junction bases unmatched: 12. This CDR3 comprises 19 residues. CDR3 bases: TGTGCCAGCAGCTTAGCGGGACTGGGACAGGGGGCTACGCTCTATGGCTACACCTTC. Its translation is CASSLAGLGQGATLYGYTF.

The sample holds a few counts of this clone. The CDR3 reads CASRFANSPLHF. CDR3 coding DNA: TGTGCCAGCAGGTTCGCTAATTCACCCCTCCACTTT. The chain links TRBV2 to TRBJ1-6, with D unclear. The CDR3 runs to 12 residues. Trimming stripped 6 bases from V and 6 bases from J, with 6 bases between. Germline V gene data show CDR1 as SNHLY and CDR2 as FYNNEI.

This chain links TRBV6-6 with TRBJ1-4; D perhaps matches TRBD1 (5 bases). V lost 5 bases and J 3 bases, leaving 22 bases between the germline ends. The CDR3 loop spans 18 amino acids. Germline V gene data show CDR1 as MNHNY and CDR2 as SVGAGI (reference sequence). CDR3 sequence: CASSHPGLDGAANEKLFF. The CDR3, as DNA: TGTGCCAGCAGTCACCCAGGTTTGGACGGGGCGGCTAATGAAAAACTGTTTTTT.

V and J are TRBV6-5 and TRBJ1-1; D possibly corresponds to TRBD1 (5 bases). This CDR3 is built from 13 residues. Per the germline V gene, CDR1 is MNHEY and CDR2 is SVGAGI. Trimming removed 8 bases at V and 6 bases at J, with 16 bases between. For the CDR3, the DNA is TGTGCCAGCCGGGACTCACGACTCGCTGAAGCTTTCTTT. Residues: CASRDSRLAEAFF.

This chain links TRBV18 with TRBJ1-2, with 8 nucleotides matching TRBD1. CDR3 length equals 14 residues. Looked up from germline, CDR1 is KGHSH and CDR2 is LQKENI. Germline trimming cut 6 bases from V and 3 bases from J; bases unmatched to any gene: 6. The CDR3: CASSQDRVDYGYTF. The CDR3 bases are TGTGCCAGCTCCCAGGACAGGGTGGACTATGGCTACACCTTC.

The gene calls are TRBV27 and TRBJ2-1; D tentatively reads TRBD1 or TRBD2 (5 bases each). Trimming removed 6 bases at V and 0 bases at J, with 15 bases between. This CDR3 spans 16 amino acids. In germline, CDR1 is MNHEY, CDR2 SMNVEV (reference sequence). CDR3 loop: CASSTPGRISYNEQFF. The CDR3, as DNA: TGTGCCAGCAGCACCCCGGGGCGGATCTCCTACAATGAGCAGTTCTTC.

The V call is TRBV6-9, the J call TRBJ2-7; TRBD1 or TRBD2 may be the D gene (5 bases each). This CDR3 region has 17 residues. Germline CDR1 and CDR2: MNHGY and SVAAGI. The V gene lost 6 bases and the J gene lost 5 bases, with 26 bases spanning the gap. CDR3 sequence reads: CASRGVFGPMSRDEQYF. The CDR3 region has the DNA TGTGCCAGCAGGGGGGTATTTGGACCGATGAGTCGCGACGAGCAGTACTTC.

The chain carries TRBV19 and TRBJ2-7; 8 nucleotides match TRBD1. The CDR3 spans 14 residues. Per the germline V gene, CDR1 is LNHDA and CDR2 is SQIVND (reference sequence). Unmatched junction bases numbered 5, after V lost 5 bases and J lost 2 bases. In DNA, the CDR3 is TGTGCCAGTAGTTCCGACAGGGGCCCCTACGAGCAGTACTTC. Translating gives CASSSDRGPYEQYF.

The chain combines TRBV18 with TRBJ2-7; D not certain. With 3 bases removed from V and 2 bases from J, the gap between germline ends came to 8 bases. Germline CDR1 reads KGHSH; CDR2 reads LQKENI. The CDR3 spans 13 residues. CDR3 sequence (DNA): TGTGCCAGCTCACCGCTGGGGACCTACGAGCAGTACTTC. Translation: CASSPLGTYEQYF.